The entry that follows covers one TCR beta chain sequence. The data originate from a study of T cells in tumors and immune-related adverse events. Clones were read by immunoSEQ multiplex PCR, and TCRdb kept only the in-frame ones, dropping some. This table holds approximately 650 clones, 80% to 90% found once. This sequence originates from a female donor with metastatic renal cell carcinoma. The specimen comprised tumor tissue, sampled from a patient treated with anti-PD-1 therapy.

The CDR3 bases are TGTGCCAGCTCACAGGGCTGGACCACCGGGGAGCTGTTTTTT. Protein sequence: CASSQGWTTGELFF. This chain connects TRBV18 to TRBJ2-2; unclear D gene. CDR3 length: 14 amino acids. Trimming removed 4 bases from V and 4 bases from J, with 10 bases in between. The germline gives CDR1 KGHSH, CDR2 LQKENI.